This T cell receptor beta chain was documented in a study of T cell responses to AZD1222 COVID-19 vaccine. Study-level results: All repertoire sampling was performed exclusively after the peak T cell response.

As concerns this clone: Its antigen is still unknown.

The protocol was immunoSEQ multiplex PCR, while the TCRdb copy is restricted to in-frame clones and leaves out a portion. The sample includes 90,000 to 120,000 clones, 80% to 95% of them seen just once. CDR1 MDHEN and CDR2 SYDVKM come from the germline V gene. With 3 bases clipped from V and 5 bases from J, the junction kept 7 bases outside the gene matches. This CDR3 spans 16 amino acids. V usage is TRBV28 and J usage is TRBJ1-4; 9 bases fit TRBD1. The receptor's source is an adult who received the AZD1222 COVID-19 vaccine. This sample comprised peripheral blood, obtained 28 days after the second AZD1222 dose. The CDR3, as DNA: TGTGCCAGCAGTTTGGTATGGACAGGGGAAAATGAAAAACTGTTTTTT. Its translation: CASSLVWTGENEKLFF.